This T cell receptor beta chain was sequenced in a study of blood T cell repertoires in COVID-19. Study-level information: Acute and convalescent COVID-19 samples came from the United States, Italy and Spain. T cells, B-cell-depleted T cells, or PBMCs provided the cDNA or gDNA that served as material.

The CDR3 totals 15 residues. CDR1 and CDR2 (germline): GTSNPN, SVGIG (reference sequence). V lost 4 bases to trimming and J lost 1 base, with 14 bases between them. Study processing details: Reference gene primer amplification yielded estimated nucleated cell counts. The table came from immunoSEQ multiplex PCR; TCRdb's copy has only in-frame clones and leaves some out. V and J calls and clone size are given by that table; D and trimming were obtained from the DNA. This sample has 93,000 or so clones, with around 90% found just once. Sequences were obtained from peripheral blood. This sequence originates from a woman in her sixties or seventies with acute or convalescent COVID-19. The chain is built from TRBV30 and TRBJ2-1, with D maybe TRBD2 (5 bases). The CDR3 DNA sequence: TGTGCCTGGACTCGGGCGGGCACTTCCTACAATGAGCAGTTCTTC. Protein sequence: CAWTRAGTSYNEQFF.